The present entry profiles one T cell receptor beta chain with its context. This sample was taken from a study of CDR3 diversity in severe acne. MiXCR, run by TCRdb on the PCR reads, gives a single entry per CDR3 protein. The table shows some 90,000 distinct CDR3 sequences, with about half occurring only once. CDR1 is MDHEN, CDR2 SYDVKM, per germline. There are 15 residues in the CDR3. The ends lost 6 bases at V and 9 bases at J; junction bases unmatched: 12. This chain uses TRBV28 with TRBJ2-1, with 9 nucleotides matching TRBD1. This TCR came from a male donor with severe acne vulgaris. Source material: blood. The CDR3 sequence is CASRPTGQGFSEQFF. CDR3 coding DNA: TGTGCCAGCAGGCCGACGGGACAGGGATTCAGTGAGCAGTTCTTC.